This T cell receptor (beta chain) was recovered during a study of T cells expressing NK-cell markers. This CDR3 comprises 16 residues. Per the germline V gene, CDR1 is MDHEN and CDR2 is SYDVKM. TCRdb re-called the 5' RACE reads; every CDR3 protein appears as one record, without DNA. Its clone listing holds about 260,000 distinct CDR3 sequences. Sequenced input: blood T cells: a sorted CD56 or NKG2C T cell subset, CD4+ or CD8+ T cells, or bulk PBMC T cells (not recorded which). This clonotype was sampled from a man between 18 and 29 years old in good health. The chain is built from TRBV28 and TRBJ2-1; TCRdb picks TRBD1, but there is no DNA to check that call. The CDR3 loop is CASSLSVAPPYNEQFF.